This T cell receptor (beta chain) was captured in a study of blood T cell repertoires in COVID-19. Study summary: The cDNA or gDNA used as material had been derived from T cells, B-cell-depleted T cells, or PBMCs.

This clone was observed a few times. Authors' analysis steps: Estimation of nucleated cell counts relied on the amplification of reference gene primers. The assay was immunoSEQ multiplex PCR, and TCRdb's table has in-frame clones only and misses some. V, J and clone size were drawn from that table, and D and trimming were deduced from the DNA. The sample lists over 100,000 clones; 86% were seen once. From germline, CDR1 is MRHNA and CDR2 SNTAGT. The CDR3 totals 16 residues. The V gene end was trimmed by 5 bases and the J gene end by 0 bases; junction bases not matched to a gene: 1. This TCR was recovered from a woman aged 70-85 years with COVID-19, enrolled during active disease. The sequenced material came from peripheral blood. V gene TRBV6-4 combines with J gene TRBJ2-6; 10 bases are shared with TRBD2. The DNA for the CDR3 is TGTGCCAGCAGTCCTAGCGGGGGCTCTGGGGCCAACGTCCTGACTTTC. Translating gives CASSPSGGSGANVLTF.